One sample yielded the 27 T cell receptor beta chains listed below, sequenced in a study of blood T cell repertoires in COVID-19. TCRdb keeps only in-frame clones here, not all; method: immunoSEQ multiplex PCR. Of 200,000 to 250,000 clones detected, around 84% appear once; the ten largest clones hold around 3.5%. Source material: peripheral blood. The receptors originated from a woman between 18 and 29 years old with acute or convalescent COVID-19.

The J gene is TRBJ2-7, the V gene TRBV24-1; D uncertain. CDR1 and CDR2 from the germline V gene are KGHDR and SFDVKD. The CDR3 is 14 residues long. Trimming pared 4 bases from V and 5 bases from J, leaving 14 bases between. This CDR3 reads CATSEPELLHEQYF. DNA for the CDR3: TGTGCCACCAGTGAGCCCGAACTTCTTCACGAGCAGTACTTC.

This rearrangement joins TRBV3-1 (or the pseudogene TRBV3-2) to TRBJ2-7; 14 bases are shared with TRBD2. Unmatched junction bases numbered 17, after V lost 0 bases and J lost 4 bases. In germline, CDR1 is LGHDT, CDR2 YNNKEL (reference sequence). The CDR3 loop spans 21 amino acids. The CDR3 spells CASSQDLRPPWGLAGAYEQYF. CDR3 coding DNA: TGTGCCAGCAGCCAAGATTTAAGGCCTCCGTGGGGACTAGCGGGAGCGTACGAGCAGTACTTC.

This clone was observed a handful of times. The chain couples TRBV30 to TRBJ1-2; D is unclear. The CDR3 totals 13 residues. V lost 3 bases, J lost 7 bases, and 15 bases lay in between. Germline V lookup: CDR1 GTSNPN, CDR2 SVGIG (reference sequence). CDR3 bases: TGTGCCTGGAGCCCCAGTTCCTCTGGTGGCTACACCTTC. This encodes CAWSPSSSGGYTF.

V is TRBV10-2 and J is TRBJ1-5; D unresolved. V was clipped by 8 bases and J by 4 bases, with 15 bases between them. This CDR3 region has 14 residues. CDR1 and CDR2 (germline): WSHSY, SAAADI. As DNA, the CDR3 is TGCGCCAGCTGCGGGAGTTGGGCTAATCAGCCCCAGCATTTT. Translated, it gives CASCGSWANQPQHF.

V usage is TRBV5-1 and J usage is TRBJ1-2; TRBD1 matches at 7 bases. Germline CDR1 and CDR2: SGHRS and YFSETQ. The CDR3 runs 13 residues. Trimming took 3 bases from V and 4 from J; bases not matched to a gene: 3. CDR3 DNA sequence: TGCGCCAGCAGCTACCGGGACAGCTATGGCTACACCTTC. Protein product: CASSYRDSYGYTF.

V usage is TRBV24-1 and J usage is TRBJ1-2; D perhaps matches TRBD1 (5 bases). The CDR3 has 11 residues. Looked up from germline, CDR1 is KGHDR and CDR2 is SFDVKD. V lost 9 bases, J lost 2 bases, and 6 bases lay in between. CDR3 sequence: CATGGNYGYTF. CDR3 sequence (DNA): TGTGCCACCGGGGGGAACTATGGCTACACCTTC.

The genes are TRBV4-3 and TRBJ2-7; TRBD2 might be the D (5 bases). Per germline, CDR1 LGHNA and CDR2 YSLEER. Trimming removed 5 bases from V and 2 bases from J, with 16 bases in between. The CDR3 length is 15 residues. DNA of the CDR3: TGCGCCAGCAGCGGATACAGCGGCCCAACCTACGAGCAGTACTTC. Translation: CASSGYSGPTYEQYF.

Regarding this clone: The junction departs from the called germline gene at one end, perhaps through a read error. V usage is TRBV6-2 or TRBV6-3 and J usage is TRBJ2-7; the D gene is possibly TRBD2 (5 bases). There are 11 residues in the CDR3. CDR1 MNHEY and CDR2 SVGEGT come from the germline V gene. The DNA for the CDR3 is TGTGCCAGCAGTGACTTATCGGGAAAGAACTTC. Its translation is CASSDLSGKNF.

The gene calls are TRBV2 and TRBJ1-6; 8 nucleotides line up with TRBD1. V was pared by 5 bases and J by 5 bases, with 2 bases of the junction left unmatched. Germline V gives CDR1 SNHLY, CDR2 FYNNEI. This CDR3 spans 14 amino acids. The CDR3 reads CASSRQGNNSPLHF. The CDR3 DNA follows: TGTGCCAGCAGTAGACAGGGGAATAATTCACCCCTCCACTTT.

This clone turned up a few times. V gene TRBV5-6 combines with J gene TRBJ1-3, with 7 positions matching TRBD1. This CDR3 has 16 amino acids. In germline, CDR1 is SGHDT, CDR2 YYEEEE. Trimming cost V 4 bases and J 9 bases; bases outside gene matches: 16. DNA of the CDR3: TGTGCCAGCAGCCGGGACAGCCACACTCTCCCCCTCACCATATATTTT. The encoded protein is CASSRDSHTLPLTIYF. Full variable domain (rest looked up from reference TRBV5-6 and TRBJ1-3): DAGVTQSPTHLIKTRGQQVTLRCSPKSGHDTVSWYQQALGQGPQFIFQYYEEEERQRGNFPDRFSGHQFPNYSSELNVNALLLGDSALYLCASSRDSHTLPLTIYFGEGSWLTVV.

This clone was detected once. V and J are TRBV28 and TRBJ2-7, with D maybe TRBD2 (5 bases). The CDR3 is 13 residues long. V was cut by 6 bases and J by 6 bases, with 15 bases left in between. Per the germline V gene, CDR1 is MDHEN and CDR2 is SYDVKM. The CDR3 bases are TGTGCCAGCAGCCGAATCGGGGTGGGCGAGCAGTACTTC. Amino acids: CASSRIGVGEQYF. The variable domain in full, with the rest retrieved from reference TRBV28 and TRBJ2-7, is DVKVTQSSRYLVKRTGEKVFLECVQDMDHENMFWYRQDPGLGLRLIYFSYDVKMKEKGDIPEGYSVSREKKERFSLILESASTNQTSMYLCASSRIGVGEQYFGPGTRLTVT.

The chain recombines TRBV18 with TRBJ1-6; 7 bases match TRBD1. Germline V gene sequence: CDR1 KGHSH, CDR2 LQKENI. J was trimmed by 8 bases and V by 6 bases; bases with no gene match: 13. The CDR3 runs to 16 residues. In nucleotides, the CDR3 is TGTGCCAGCTCCCTACGGACAGGCGGTGGGGATTCACCCCTCCACTTT. It translates to CASSLRTGGGDSPLHF. Supplemented by reference TRBV18 and TRBJ1-6, the full variable domain reads NAGVMQNPRHLVRRRGQEARLRCSPMKGHSHVYWYRQLPEEGLKFMVYLQKENIIDESGMPKERFSAEFPKEGPSILRIQQVVRGDSAAYFCASSLRTGGGDSPLHFGNGTRLTVT.

This clone was counted once. The chain has TRBV5-8 and TRBJ1-2, with a possible D match to TRBD1 (5 bases). This CDR3 has 16 residues. Germline-derived CDR1 and CDR2 are SGHTS and YDEGEE. The V end was cut by 1 base, the J end by 2 bases, with 15 bases between. This CDR3 is CASSLFGRTRNYGYTF. The CDR3 nucleotides are TGTGCCAGCAGCTTGTTCGGTAGGACACGGAACTATGGCTACACCTTC. Variable domain in full (rest from reference TRBV5-8 and TRBJ1-2): EAGVTQSPTHLIKTRGQQATLRCSPISGHTSVYWYQQALGLGLQFLLWYDEGEERNRGNFPPRFSGRQFPNYSSELNVNALELEDSALYLCASSLFGRTRNYGYTFGSGTRLTVV.

Worth noting for this clone: This may be a read error, as it is one base from a much larger clone. Additional DNA sequences in this sample encode the identical CDR3. This chain links TRBV7-9 with TRBJ1-4; TRBD1 aligns across 7 bases. J was trimmed by 8 bases and V by 5 bases; bases with no gene match: 5. The CDR3 is 13 amino acids. Germline values: CDR1 SEHNR, CDR2 FQNEAQ (reference sequence). The DNA for the CDR3 is TGTGCCAGCAGCCACAGGGGTTTGGAAAAACTGTTTTTT. Amino acids: CASSHRGLEKLFF.

The rearrangement uses TRBV5-1 and TRBJ2-7; the match to TRBD2 covers 13 bases. Germline trimming cut 4 bases from V and 2 bases from J; bases unmatched to any gene: 3. Germline lookup yields CDR1 SGHRS and CDR2 YFSETQ. The CDR3 sequence is 15 residues long. The CDR3 region has the DNA TGCGCCAGCAGCCCAGGGACTAGCGGGACCTACGAGCAGTACTTC. Translated: CASSPGTSGTYEQYF.

The gene calls are TRBV3-1 (or the pseudogene TRBV3-2) and TRBJ2-1; 8 nucleotides align to TRBD2. The V gene's germline CDR1 is LGHDT and CDR2 YNNKEL (reference sequence). The CDR3 is 16 amino acids. The ends lost 1 base at V and 4 bases at J; junction bases unmatched: 6. The CDR3 DNA is TGTGCCAGCAGCCAAGCTAGCGGGCGGATGTACAATGAGCAGTTCTTC. This codes for CASSQASGRMYNEQFF.

The rearrangement links TRBV24-1 to TRBJ2-1, with 9 bases lining up with TRBD1. The CDR3 totals 15 residues. Germline V gene sequence: CDR1 KGHDR, CDR2 SFDVKD. Trimming cost V 3 bases and J 8 bases; bases outside gene matches: 7. This chain's CDR3 is CATSDPGTGHDEQFF. CDR3 DNA sequence: TGTGCCACCAGTGATCCCGGGACAGGGCATGATGAGCAGTTCTTC.

The chain couples TRBV19 to TRBJ1-3; weak D call: TRBD1 (5 bases). V gave up 4 bases and J gave up 0 bases, with 22 bases separating them. The CDR3 is 19 amino acids. Germline V lookup: CDR1 LNHDA, CDR2 SQIVND (reference sequence). The CDR3 reads CASSKNSKGVPLSGNTIYF. CDR3 bases: TGTGCCAGTAGTAAAAACTCGAAAGGGGTTCCCCTCTCTGGAAACACCATATATTTT.

This clone was recorded a few times. The chain combines TRBV6-5 with TRBJ1-2; D may be TRBD1 (6 bases). The CDR3 is 15 amino acids. Trimming stripped 5 bases from V and 1 base from J, with 14 bases between. Per the germline V gene, CDR1 is MNHEY and CDR2 is SVGAGI. The CDR3 sequence is CASSPMGASNYGYTF. The CDR3 DNA reads as TGTGCCAGCAGTCCTATGGGGGCTAGTAACTATGGCTACACCTTC.

The chain joins TRBV10-3 to TRBJ1-3; weak D call: TRBD1 (6 bases). This CDR3 has 16 residues. CDR1 ENHRY and CDR2 SYGVKD come from the germline V gene. V was cut by 1 base and J by 0 bases, with 10 bases left in between. CDR3 bases: TGTGCCATCAGTGAGTGGGGGGGCACCTCTGGAAACACCATATATTTT. Protein: CAISEWGGTSGNTIYF.

The V call is TRBV4-3, the J call TRBJ1-1, with D unresolved. The CDR3 loop spans 15 amino acids. The germline V gene encodes CDR1 LGHNA and CDR2 YSLEER. Trimming took 0 bases from V and 0 from J, leaving 8 bases between them. CDR3 in DNA: TGCGCCAGCAGCCAAGACACAGCCATGAACACTGAAGCTTTCTTT. Its protein is CASSQDTAMNTEAFF.

This clone was found once. The J gene is TRBJ2-2, the V gene TRBV6-5; D unclear. Trimming removed 4 bases from V and 4 bases from J, with 16 bases in between. Looked up from germline, CDR1 is MNHEY and CDR2 is SVGAGI. The CDR3 is made up of 16 amino acids. CDR3 amino acids: CASSLRPGPSTGELFF. For the CDR3, the DNA is TGTGCCAGCAGTTTAAGGCCAGGTCCTTCCACCGGGGAGCTGTTTTTT.

The gene calls are TRBV5-1 and TRBJ1-2; 10 nucleotides match TRBD1. The germline V gene has CDR1 SGHRS and CDR2 YFSETQ. The CDR3 length is 20 residues. The V and J ends lost 0 bases and 7 bases, in that order; junction bases with no gene match: 21. The CDR3, as DNA: TGCGCCAGCAGCTTGGACCAACCCAGATTCCGGGACAGGGGAAGTGGTGGCTACACCTTC. It specifies CASSLDQPRFRDRGSGGYTF.

Only a few counts were recorded for this clone. V is TRBV7-2 and J is TRBJ1-3, with D unresolved. The CDR3 spans 13 residues. Germline lookup yields CDR1 SGHTA and CDR2 FQGNSA. Trimming removed 2 bases from V and 2 bases from J, with 4 bases in between. The CDR3 loop reads CASSLSAGNTIYF. The CDR3 bases are TGTGCCAGCAGCTTATCCGCTGGAAACACCATATATTTT.

The rearrangement joins TRBV25-1 to TRBJ1-3; D is ambiguous. CDR3 length: 12 amino acids. The germline CDR1 and CDR2 sequences are MGHDK and SYGVNS. V shed 7 bases and J shed 4 bases, with 8 bases lying between them. This chain's CDR3 is CASTRGGNTIYF. In DNA form, the CDR3 reads TGTGCCAGCACCCGAGGGGGAAACACCATATATTTT.

V usage is TRBV5-8 and J usage is TRBJ2-4; the match to TRBD1 covers 8 bases. The CDR3 runs 18 residues. V lost 6 bases, J lost 1 base, and 15 bases stayed unmatched. Germline V gene lookup returns CDR1 SGHTS and CDR2 YDEGEE. CDR3: CASNGQGELIKAKNIQYF. The DNA for the CDR3 is TGTGCCAGCAACGGACAGGGCGAACTCATTAAGGCCAAAAACATTCAGTACTTC.

The chain links TRBV6-5 to TRBJ1-2; D might be TRBD1 (5 bases). V dropped 0 bases and J dropped 1 base, with 9 bases sitting between them. The germline V gene has CDR1 MNHEY and CDR2 SVGAGI. The CDR3 loop spans 15 amino acids. The CDR3 nucleotides are TGTGCCAGCAGTTACTCTTTACAGGTTAACTATGGCTACACCTTC. It specifies CASSYSLQVNYGYTF.